Below, one T cell receptor beta chain is given with its context. This clone was counted between two and nine times. There is no known antigen for this receptor. Base qualities are not provided; no much larger clone lies one nucleotide away. What this sample's time point label stands for: human tissue collected at research (rapid) autopsy. Over a roughly 3-year period, several adult allo-HCT recipients who had steroid-refractory GVHD were prospectively enrolled in a research-autopsy study. All GVHD patients had gastrointestinal GVHD and received several lines of GVHD-directed therapy; five also had skin involvement. Autopsy tissues, which were obtained after a median post-mortem interval of approximately 9.8 hours, included GI sites from esophagus to rectum, liver, skin and lymphoid organs including spleen. Autopsy specimens were bisected, with one portion flash-frozen in liquid nitrogen and the remainder formalin-fixed, and GI outer muscle layers were removed. Genomic DNA was extracted from frozen tissues using the Mag-Bind Blood & Tissue DNA HDQ 96 Kit on a Chemagic 360 or the DNeasy Blood & Tissue Kit. Because of concern about red blood cell contamination, extracted DNA was further purified using the Genomic DNA Clean & Concentrator-25 kit.

This sample was included in a study of tissue T cells after allogeneic stem cell transplantation (dated 2022 in TCRdb). Regarding the complete study: Every GVHD patient received a graft from a donor; a handful of grafts were unmodified and three were CD34-selected to deplete T cells. If a tissue had multiple samples, a pathologist reviewed H&E sections so that samples with histologically apparent lymphocytes got priority for sequencing. TCR beta repertoires were profiled across many tissues obtained from research autopsies of patients with and without GVHD, as well as in mouse models of GVHD. On the human side, the study was prospective and observational, with no blinding or randomization. Results and caveats for the whole study, not just this receptor: Within patients, how anatomically similar tissues were was a major factor shaping TCR repertoire composition, regardless of disease or transplant status. The study did not establish which tissue TCRs were alloreactive or antigen-specific, and some clones may have been host cells that persisted. Blood and spleen T cells captured only a limited portion of the TCR repertoire detected in tissues, in both patients and mice. Sampling depth was acknowledged as a limitation, and the patient cohort was both small and clinically heterogeneous. Only a few T cell clones appeared in more than one patient, yet motif-based clustering showed tissue-specific repertoire signatures that were shared between patients.

The library was generated by the immunoSEQ multiplex PCR assay. Adaptive Biotechnologies performed the TCRbeta CDR3 sequencing at survey depth and reported CDR3 sequences, V/J genes, productive frequency and template counts. Amplification of TCR beta CDR3 regions was performed from genomic DNA rather than from RNA. The authors' analysis ran thus. Jensen-Shannon divergence served to quantify pairwise repertoire overlap between tissues, with 0 meaning identical and 1 meaning complete divergence. Tissues were clustered by single-linkage agglomerative hierarchical clustering of pairwise JSD values and displayed as dendrograms. All patient samples were analyzed with GLIPH2 using simulation_depth 1000, kmer_min_depth 3 and cdr3_length_cutoff 8, and only groups containing more than two unique CDR3s were kept. A standardized tissue-overlap score extrapolated Jaccard GLIPH-group overlap across patients to a standard repertoire size of 1000 clones. To look at how diversity was associated with clinical or experimental variables, linear mixed-effect models were used, with tissue treated as a fixed effect and individual treated as a random effect. TCRdb retrieved this table from immuneACCESS and kept in-frame rearrangements only. Not all clones are present; in checked studies, unresolved V genes account for under half, and no reason is known for the remainder. The DNA gave D and trimming, while V, J and clone size come from that table. Across this sample there are about a thousand clones, with 35% to 40% seen only once. The ten largest clones add up to roughly 39% of the sample.

The sample consisted of stomach tissue, taken at autopsy. This TCR derives from a female patient between 40 and 69 years old with steroid-refractory graft-versus-host disease after an allogeneic stem cell transplant. A transplant means some T cells may be of graft donor rather than patient origin.

CDR3 reads: CAISGTGGLTDTQYF. The DNA sequence follows: TGTGCCATCAGTGGAACAGGGGGTTTGACAGATACGCAGTATTTT. This chain joins TRBV10-3 to TRBJ2-3; 8 nucleotides in the junction match TRBD1. CDR1 and CDR2 were assigned from the germline V gene as ENHRY and SYGVKD. After removal of 4 bases from V and 3 bases from J, the junction retains 6 bases not matched to a gene. Counted from cysteine to phenylalanine, this CDR3 has 15 amino acids. Only CDR3 DNA is held: 45 bases, read in frame from base 1.